The clone carrying this TCR beta chain was picked up many times. Its target is not known. Beta-chain TCR CDR3 regions were amplified from RNA transcripts. Second-round multiplex PCR came after a first-round RT-PCR that employed HTBI primers. TCRdb reprocessed the multiplex PCR reads with MiXCR, giving one entry per CDR3 protein. The top ten clones hold about a tenth of a sample with approximately 480,000 distinct CDR3 sequences, around 15% of them seen once. The data derive from a study of Graves' ophthalmopathy and Graves' hyperthyroidism. Study-level results: A 13-signature model separated ophthalmopathy from stable hyperthyroidism, just over 85% sensitivity, approximately 84% specificity.

The TCR comes from a young woman with Graves' ophthalmopathy. The specimen was blood.

The CDR3 nucleotides read TGTGCCAGCAGTTACGCCACAGGGGGCGGGCAAGAGACCCAGTACTTC. Translated: CASSYATGGGQETQYF. This rearrangement joins TRBV6-5 to TRBJ2-5; TRBD1 matches 9 bases. CDR1 and CDR2 from the germline V gene are MNHEY and SVGAGI. This CDR3 is 16 amino acids long. Trimming cost V 2 bases and J 2 bases; bases outside gene matches: 6.